This is a list of T cell receptor beta chains from one sample in a study of blood T cell repertoires in COVID-19. The assay was immunoSEQ multiplex PCR, and TCRdb's table has in-frame clones only and misses some. This table holds some 200,000 clones, around four fifths found once. Sequenced input: PBMCs or T cells enriched from blood (not recorded which). Receptors originate from a woman aged 45-65 years who had been exposed to COVID-19. CDR3s include the opening cysteine and the closing phenylalanine or tryptophan. A D gene is named only where the DNA matches it firmly. The size of a clone is reported for some rows only, either as once, few or many, or as a class for expanded clones.

TRBV29-1	TRBJ1-2	.	.	CSVEFQGLNYGYTF	TGCAGCGTTGAGTTCCAGGGACTTAACTATGGCTACACCTTC
TRBV19	TRBJ1-2	TRBD1	.	CASSSRTGYIGYGYTF	TGTGCCAGTAGTTCCAGGACAGGTTATATTGGCTATGGCTACACCTTC
TRBV10-2	TRBJ2-3	.	.	CASSTGPADTQYF	TGCGCCAGCAGTACAGGGCCCGCAGATACGCAGTATTTT
TRBV3-1/TRBV3-2	TRBJ2-1	TRBD2	.	CASSQVRSGGSGQQFF	TGTGCCAGCAGCCAAGTCCGTAGCGGGGGGTCCGGACAGCAGTTCTTC
TRBV13	TRBJ1-2	.	.	CASSPRGYGEDGYTF	TGTGCCAGCAGCCCCCGGGGGTATGGTGAGGATGGCTACACCTTC
TRBV5-6	TRBJ1-1	TRBD1	.	CASSGEHRGGTEAFF	TGTGCCAGCAGCGGAGAGCACAGGGGTGGCACTGAAGCTTTCTTT
TRBV30	TRBJ2-5	TRBD2	.	CAWSTGGGQETQYF	TGTGCCTGGAGTACTGGGGGGGGCCAAGAGACCCAGTACTTC
TRBV12-3/TRBV12-4	TRBJ2-7	.	.	CASSLRGYYEQYF	TGTGCCAGCAGTTTAAGGGGCTATTACGAGCAGTACTTC
TRBV29-1	TRBJ1-1	.	.	CSVEAGRTEAFF	TGCAGCGTTGAAGCAGGGCGAACTGAAGCTTTCTTT
TRBV19	TRBJ1-5	.	.	CATGEIGNQPQHF	TGTGCCACCGGTGAGATCGGCAATCAGCCCCAGCATTTT
TRBV30	TRBJ2-3	TRBD2	.	CAWVPSGGAQFHTDTQYF	TGTGCCTGGGTCCCTAGCGGGGGGGCTCAGTTCCACACAGATACGCAGTATTTT
TRBV10-3	TRBJ2-5	.	.	CAISKAANQETQYF	TGTGCCATCAGTAAGGCGGCAAACCAAGAGACCCAGTACTTC
TRBV28	TRBJ1-1	.	few	CASSFPRTLGGTEAFF	TGTGCCAGCAGTTTCCCCCGGACGTTGGGAGGCACTGAAGCTTTCTTT